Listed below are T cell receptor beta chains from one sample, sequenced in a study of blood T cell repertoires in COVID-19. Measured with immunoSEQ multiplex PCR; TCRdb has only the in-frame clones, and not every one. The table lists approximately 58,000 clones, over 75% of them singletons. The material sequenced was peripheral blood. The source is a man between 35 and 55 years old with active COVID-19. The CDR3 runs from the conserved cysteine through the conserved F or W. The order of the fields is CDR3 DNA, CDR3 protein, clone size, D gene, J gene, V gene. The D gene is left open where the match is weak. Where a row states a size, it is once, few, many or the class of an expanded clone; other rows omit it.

TGTGCCAGTAATGACAGGGGGCAGGGCGGCTACACCTTC	CASNDRGQGGYTF	once	TRBD1	TRBJ1-2	TRBV19
TGTGCCAGCAGCTTAGTTGAGGTAGAGGTCTCCTACGAGCAGTACTTC	CASSLVEVEVSYEQYF	.	.	TRBJ2-7	TRBV7-8
TGCAGCGTCGTACGGGGAAACTCCTACAATGAGCAGTTCTTC	CSVVRGNSYNEQFF	once	.	TRBJ2-1	TRBV29-1
TGTGCCAGCAGTGAAGTGAGGACAGGGAATTCTGGGGCCAACGTCCTGACTTTC	CASSEVRTGNSGANVLTF	.	TRBD1	TRBJ2-6	TRBV6-1
TGTGCCAGCAGCCCTTGGGTAGCGGGAGTCACAGATACGCAGTATTTT	CASSPWVAGVTDTQYF	few	TRBD2	TRBJ2-3	TRBV7-8
TGTGCCAGCAGTTTTCGGGGGGCTACGACCTACGAGCAGTACTTC	CASSFRGATTYEQYF	.	.	TRBJ2-7	TRBV27
TGCGCCAGCAGCTTGGGTAGGGGGCGGAATGAAAAACTGTTTTTT	CASSLGRGRNEKLFF	.	TRBD1	TRBJ1-4	TRBV5-1
TGTGCCACCTCTCGTAGGGACTCAGCCTACAATGAGCAGTTCTTC	CATSRRDSAYNEQFF	.	.	TRBJ2-1	TRBV28
TGTGCCAGCAGCCCTGGACTAGCGTCCTACGAGCAGTACTTC	CASSPGLASYEQYF	.	TRBD2	TRBJ2-7	TRBV7-2
TGTGCCAGCAGCGTTAGCAGGGGGCAAACTGAAGCTTTCTTT	CASSVSRGQTEAFF	medium-sized	TRBD1	TRBJ1-1	TRBV5-4
TGTGCCAGCAGCACGGGACAGGTGCCAAATCAGCCCCAGCATTTT	CASSTGQVPNQPQHF	.	TRBD1	TRBJ1-5	TRBV5-8
TGTGCCATCAGGGGAGGCTCTGGAAACACCATATATTTT	CAIRGGSGNTIYF	.	.	TRBJ1-3	TRBV10-3
TGCGCCAGCAGCTATTCAACCGGGACAAAATCGGGGAATGAGCAGTTCTTC	CASSYSTGTKSGNEQFF	.	.	TRBJ2-1	TRBV4-1
TGTGCCACCAGCACCGGCAGGGGCTCCTACGAGCAGTACTTC	CATSTGRGSYEQYF	.	.	TRBJ2-7	TRBV15
TGTGCCAGCAGCTTGGCGGCTAGCGGTCCCTACGAGCAGTACTTC	CASSLAASGPYEQYF	.	TRBD2	TRBJ2-7	TRBV5-4
TGTGCCAGCAGTGGCCCCCAGAGGACAATGCGGGCTTTCTTT	CASSGPQRTMRAFF	.	.	TRBJ1-1	TRBV2
TGTGCCAGTACCCCGTATGGCAGGGAACAGAATTGGGGGGAGCTGTTTTTT	CASTPYGREQNWGELFF	.	.	TRBJ2-2	TRBV19
TGTGCCAGCAGCCGGACAGGGTGGGCCTACGAGCAGTACTTC	CASSRTGWAYEQYF	.	TRBD1	TRBJ2-7	TRBV28
TGTGCCAGCAGTGGCGGGGCTAGCGGAGACACCGGGGAGCTGTTTTTT	CASSGGASGDTGELFF	.	TRBD2	TRBJ2-2	TRBV6-2/TRBV6-3
TGCGCCAGCAGCCAACCGGACAGGGACTCTGGAAACACCATATATTTT	CASSQPDRDSGNTIYF	once	TRBD1	TRBJ1-3	TRBV5-1
TGTGCCAGCAGCGTATCAAGCGGGGAGACCGGGGAGCTGTTTTTT	CASSVSSGETGELFF	few	TRBD2	TRBJ2-2	TRBV9
TGTGCCAGCAGCCCCGTTCATGGCAGGGCGCTTTCTTACGGGCTGGACTTC	CASSPVHGRALSYGLDF	.	.	TRBJ2-5	TRBV5-8
TGTGCCAGCAGCTTACCGATAGCGGGAAGCGGCACAGATACGCAGTATTTT	CASSLPIAGSGTDTQYF	few	TRBD2	TRBJ2-3	TRBV11-2
TGTGCCAGCCGTCGGGCGGGGAATCAAAAGGCCTATGGCTACACCTTC	CASRRAGNQKAYGYTF	.	.	TRBJ1-2	TRBV28
TGTGCCAGCTCACCGACCACGGGACAGGGCCCCTATGGCTACACCTTC	CASSPTTGQGPYGYTF	.	TRBD1	TRBJ1-2	TRBV18
TGTGCCACCAGCAGGGACAGGCCCTGGGAGCAGTACTTC	CATSRDRPWEQYF	.	TRBD1	TRBJ2-7	TRBV15
TGTGCCAGCAGCCCAAGGCAGGGGGCAAGGAACACCGGGGAGCTGTTTTTT	CASSPRQGARNTGELFF	once	TRBD1	TRBJ2-2	TRBV7-3
TGTGCCAGCAGCAGTACTAGCGTACACAATGAGCAGTTCTTC	CASSSTSVHNEQFF	.	TRBD2	TRBJ2-1	TRBV3-1/TRBV3-2
TGTGCCAGCAGCGTAGGGACTAGCGGGAGGCGCTCCTACAATGAGCAGTTCTTC	CASSVGTSGRRSYNEQFF	.	TRBD2	TRBJ2-1	TRBV9
TGTGCCAGCAGCCTGGAAAGCGCCTTAGAGCAGTACTTC	CASSLESALEQYF	.	.	TRBJ2-7	TRBV9
TGTGCCAGCAGCTTACAGGGGCCCGGAAACACCATATATTTT	CASSLQGPGNTIYF	.	.	TRBJ1-3	TRBV7-9
TGTGCCATCAGTGAGACTAGCGGGAGGCGCTACGAGCAGTACTTC	CAISETSGRRYEQYF	.	TRBD2	TRBJ2-7	TRBV10-3
TGTGCCAGCAGTTCCGGGGGAAAACAGGGGACTGAAGCTTTCTTT	CASSSGGKQGTEAFF	.	TRBD1	TRBJ1-1	TRBV28
TGTGCCAGCAGTCCGTACAGGGGTCTAGCCAAAAACATTCAGTACTTC	CASSPYRGLAKNIQYF	once	TRBD1	TRBJ2-4	TRBV28
TGTGCCAGCAGAAGCGACAGGGCCCATCGACCTTCTGGAAACACCATATATTTT	CASRSDRAHRPSGNTIYF	few	TRBD1	TRBJ1-3	TRBV2
TGTGCCTGGAGTGTACCACGGCTAGCGGGAGGTAAGGAAGAGCAGTTCTTC	CAWSVPRLAGGKEEQFF	.	TRBD2	TRBJ2-1	TRBV30
TGTGCCACCAGTGACCTGAATCAGCCCCAGCATTTT	CATSDLNQPQHF	.	.	TRBJ1-5	TRBV24-1
TGTGCCAGTACCCAGAGGACAGGGGGTGCGACTGAAGCTTTCTTT	CASTQRTGGATEAFF	.	TRBD1	TRBJ1-1	TRBV19
TGTGCCAGCAGTTGGACAGGGGGCTACGAGCAGTACTTC	CASSWTGGYEQYF	.	TRBD1	TRBJ2-7	TRBV6-5
TGTGCCAGCAGGGTAACAGGGGCTAGCACAGATACGCAGTATTTT	CASRVTGASTDTQYF	.	TRBD1	TRBJ2-3	TRBV5-4
TGCGCCAGCAGCCACGGACAGACCGAGACTGAAGCTTTCTTT	CASSHGQTETEAFF	.	.	TRBJ1-1	TRBV4-1
TGCGCCAGCAGCTTCCGGACAGGGGGTCCCTACGAGCAGTACTTC	CASSFRTGGPYEQYF	.	TRBD1	TRBJ2-7	TRBV4-1
TGTGCCAGCAGCCCCCGGACAGGAATATCCTACAATGAGCAGTTCTTC	CASSPRTGISYNEQFF	.	TRBD1	TRBJ2-1	TRBV9
TGTGCCAGCAGCCACCTGTACGGGCGGGGGACAGATACGCAGTATTTT	CASSHLYGRGTDTQYF	.	TRBD2	TRBJ2-3	TRBV14
TGTGCCAGCAGCTCCCCGGGACAGGGGGCTGTCGGAAGTGAAAAACTGTTTTTT	CASSSPGQGAVGSEKLFF	.	TRBD1	TRBJ1-4	TRBV5-5
TGTGCCAGCAGCTTGGCCGCGGCGCCCGAGCAGTACTTC	CASSLAAAPEQYF	.	.	TRBJ2-7	TRBV5-6
TGTGCCAGCAGCGAACTAGCGGGAGGGTCGGCCGGGGAGCTGTTTTTT	CASSELAGGSAGELFF	few	TRBD2	TRBJ2-2	TRBV7-3
TGTGCCAGTAGCACCCCGGACAGGGGGCGACTGAACACTGAAGCTTTCTTT	CASSTPDRGRLNTEAFF	.	TRBD1	TRBJ1-1	TRBV19
TGCGCCAGCAGCTTGGCCCCAGGGGCGAACACTGAAGCTTTCTTT	CASSLAPGANTEAFF	.	.	TRBJ1-1	TRBV5-1
TGTGCCAGCAGTCCCGGACAGGAAAACAATGAGCAGTTCTTC	CASSPGQENNEQFF	.	TRBD1	TRBJ2-1	TRBV27
TGTGCCAGCTCCCCCCCGGGAGTGGATACGCAGTATTTT	CASSPPGVDTQYF	.	.	TRBJ2-3	TRBV18
TGTGCCAGCAGTTACTCGACAGGGTCTGGGGCCAACGTCCTGACTTTC	CASSYSTGSGANVLTF	.	TRBD1	TRBJ2-6	TRBV6-5
TGCAGTCCCGCCCGGGACACTGAAGCTTTCTTT	CSPARDTEAFF	.	.	TRBJ1-1	TRBV20-1
TGTGCCAGCAGCTCCGGACGCCAGGGAGGCTACACCTTC	CASSSGRQGGYTF	.	.	TRBJ1-2	TRBV9
TGTGCCAGCTCACTCCGGGACAGGACGGTTTTGGGGACTGAAGCTTTCTTT	CASSLRDRTVLGTEAFF	.	TRBD1	TRBJ1-1	TRBV18
TGTGCCAGCAGTTACTCCGTCTTACCGGGGATTCAGCCCCAGCATTTT	CASSYSVLPGIQPQHF	.	.	TRBJ1-5	TRBV6-2/TRBV6-3
TGTGCCAGCAGCGAGGGGGGGATCGGGAGTGAGTACGAGCAGTACTTC	CASSEGGIGSEYEQYF	.	.	TRBJ2-7	TRBV9
TGTGCCAGCAGTTTATCGGAGCCCCTCCACTTT	CASSLSEPLHF	.	.	TRBJ1-6	TRBV12-3/TRBV12-4
TGTGCCATCAGTGATAGGACAGGGACCCTTAGCGGGTACCAAGAGACCCAGTACTTC	CAISDRTGTLSGYQETQYF	.	.	TRBJ2-5	TRBV10-3
TGTGCCAGCAGCTTTTTTTCCCGACAGGGACTAGCGGGAGTTTATGAGCAGTTCTTC	CASSFFSRQGLAGVYEQFF	.	TRBD2	TRBJ2-1	TRBV11-2